This TCR beta chain derives from a study of blood T cell repertoires in COVID-19. At the level of the study: PBMCs, B-cell-depleted T cells, or T cells provided the cDNA or gDNA that made up the material.

Libraries were prepared by immunoSEQ multiplex PCR; TCRdb keeps only in-frame clonotypes and omits some of them. The table shows more than 250,000 clones, with roughly nine tenths occurring only once. The CDR3 sequence is 12 residues long. Per germline, CDR1 MNHEY and CDR2 SVGAGI. After removal of 10 bases from V and 3 bases from J, the junction contained 4 bases not matched to a gene. The chain recombines TRBV6-5 with TRBJ1-1; 8 bases are a match to TRBD1. The sequenced material came from PBMCs or T cells enriched from blood (not recorded which). This clonotype was obtained from a woman aged 40 to 49 who had recovered from COVID-19. CDR3 DNA sequence: TGTGCCATCGGACAGGGCTACACTGAAGCTTTCTTT. Translating it yields CAIGQGYTEAFF.